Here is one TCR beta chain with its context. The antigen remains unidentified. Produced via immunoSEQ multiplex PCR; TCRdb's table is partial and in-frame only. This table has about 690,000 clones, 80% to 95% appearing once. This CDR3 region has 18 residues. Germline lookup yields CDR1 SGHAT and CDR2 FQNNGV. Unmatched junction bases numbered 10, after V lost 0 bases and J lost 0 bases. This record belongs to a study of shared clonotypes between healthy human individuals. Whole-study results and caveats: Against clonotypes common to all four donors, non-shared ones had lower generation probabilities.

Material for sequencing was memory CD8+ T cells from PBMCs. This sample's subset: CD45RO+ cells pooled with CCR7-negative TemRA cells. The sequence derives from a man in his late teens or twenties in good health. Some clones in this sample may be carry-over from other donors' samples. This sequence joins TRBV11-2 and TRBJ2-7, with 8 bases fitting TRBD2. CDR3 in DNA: TGTGCCAGCAGCTTAGAGGGGTGGCGGGAGGTTAGCTCCTACGAGCAGTACTTC. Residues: CASSLEGWREVSSYEQYF.